This T cell receptor beta chain was observed in a study of T-cell memory formation after mild COVID-19. About the study: TCR clustering was largely donor specific. Study-wide results and limits: Largely, contracting CD4+ clones fell within CM and EM, and contracting CD8+ clones within EMRA. Clones shrinking between day 15 and 85 showed a balanced CD4/CD8 split, and those that grew later tilted toward CD4+.

Amplification by 5'RACE using constant-segment primers produced TCR alpha and TCR beta cDNA libraries that carried sample barcodes and UMIs. TCRdb used MiXCR to reprocess the 5' RACE reads, holding one entry per CDR3 protein. The table lists around 310,000 distinct CDR3 sequences, roughly an eighth of them singletons. Of note for this clonotype: Its antigen remains unknown.

The germline V gene has CDR1 SGHRS and CDR2 YFSETQ. V was clipped by 4 bases and J by 4 bases, with 12 bases between them. The CDR3 is 13 amino acids. The chain employs TRBV5-1 and TRBJ2-7, with TRBD2 as a possible D gene (5 bases). The sequence was collected from a man aged 18-30 years who had mild COVID-19 (a few samples of this study predate the infection). Cell type and time point are not known. The specimen was PBMCs or a T cell subset sorted from them (not recorded which). The CDR3 DNA sequence: TGCGCCAGCAGCACCGGACTTGGTTACGAGCAGTACGTC. Translation gives CASSTGLGYEQYV.